This T cell receptor (beta chain) came from a study of blood T cell repertoires in COVID-19. TCRdb's table, derived via immunoSEQ multiplex PCR, lists solely in-frame clones and lacks some. Here the sample spans approximately 300,000 clones, 85% being singletons. The V and J ends lost 3 bases and 7 bases respectively, with 7 bases between them. CDR1 and CDR2 (germline): WSHSY, SAAADI. The CDR3 covers 12 residues. Sequencing used PBMCs or T cells enriched from blood (not recorded which). This TCR came from a woman in her twenties or thirties who had been exposed to COVID-19. The V call is TRBV10-2, the J call TRBJ2-1; D is unresolved. This chain's CDR3 is CASSDFVNEQFF. CDR3 bases: TGCGCCAGCAGTGATTTTGTAAATGAGCAGTTCTTC.